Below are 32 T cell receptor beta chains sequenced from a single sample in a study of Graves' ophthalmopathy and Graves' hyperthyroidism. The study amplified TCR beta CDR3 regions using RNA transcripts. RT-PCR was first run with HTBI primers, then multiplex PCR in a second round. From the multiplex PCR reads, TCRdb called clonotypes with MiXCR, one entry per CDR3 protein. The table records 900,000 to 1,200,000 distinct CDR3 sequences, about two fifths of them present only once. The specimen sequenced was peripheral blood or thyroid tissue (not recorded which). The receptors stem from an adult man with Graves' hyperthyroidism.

This chain's CDR3 is CASMHRLFRDPGTYEQYF. Written as DNA, the CDR3 is TGTGCCAGCATGCATAGGCTATTTCGGGACCCCGGAACCTACGAGCAGTACTTC. This chain links TRBV2 with TRBJ2-7, with D perhaps given as TRBD1 or TRBD2 (5 bases each). The CDR3 runs 18 residues. Between the trimmed V and J ends, which lost 7 bases and 2 bases, there was a span of 27 bases. The germline V gene encodes CDR1 SNHLY and CDR2 FYNNEI.

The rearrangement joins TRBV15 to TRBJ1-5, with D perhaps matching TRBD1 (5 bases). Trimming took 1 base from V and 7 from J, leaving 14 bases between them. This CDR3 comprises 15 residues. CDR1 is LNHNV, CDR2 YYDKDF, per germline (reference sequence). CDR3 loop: CATSRAQGWRQPQHF. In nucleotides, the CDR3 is TGTGCCACCAGCAGAGCCCAGGGTTGGAGGCAGCCCCAGCATTTT.

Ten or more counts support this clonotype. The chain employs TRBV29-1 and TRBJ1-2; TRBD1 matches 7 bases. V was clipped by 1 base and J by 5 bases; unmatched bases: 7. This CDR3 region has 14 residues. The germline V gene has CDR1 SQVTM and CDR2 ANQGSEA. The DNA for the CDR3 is TGCAGCGTTGAAGGTTACAGGGGAGGTTATGGCTACACCTTC. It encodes CSVEGYRGGYGYTF.

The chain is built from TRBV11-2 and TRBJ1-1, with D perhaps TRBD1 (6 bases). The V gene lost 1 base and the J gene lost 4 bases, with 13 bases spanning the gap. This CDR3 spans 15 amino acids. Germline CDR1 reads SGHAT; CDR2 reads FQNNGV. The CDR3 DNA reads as TGTGCCAGCAGCTTAGCCTCGACAGGCCCCACTGAAGCTTTCTTT. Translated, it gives CASSLASTGPTEAFF.

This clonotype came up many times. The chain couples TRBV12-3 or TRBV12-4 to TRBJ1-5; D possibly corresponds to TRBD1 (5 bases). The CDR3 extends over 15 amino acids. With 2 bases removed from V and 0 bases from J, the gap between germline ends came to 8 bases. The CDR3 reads CASSLYRRSNQPQHF. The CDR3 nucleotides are TGTGCCAGCAGTTTATACAGGCGTAGCAATCAGCCCCAGCATTTT.

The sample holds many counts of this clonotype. CDR3: CASSPPKSSYEQYF. The CDR3 region has the DNA TGTGCCAGCAGCCCTCCTAAGTCCTCCTACGAGCAGTACTTC. The chain combines TRBV12-3 or TRBV12-4 with TRBJ2-7; D gene ambiguous. This CDR3 is built from 14 residues. The V gene lost 6 bases and the J gene lost 0 bases, with 12 bases spanning the gap.

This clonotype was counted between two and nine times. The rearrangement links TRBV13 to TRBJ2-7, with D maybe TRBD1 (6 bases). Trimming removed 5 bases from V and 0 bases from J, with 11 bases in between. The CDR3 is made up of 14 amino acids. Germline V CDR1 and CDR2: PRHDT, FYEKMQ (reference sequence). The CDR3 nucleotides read TGTGCCAGCAGCCCAAAACAGGGCTCCTACGAGCAGTACTTC. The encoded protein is CASSPKQGSYEQYF.

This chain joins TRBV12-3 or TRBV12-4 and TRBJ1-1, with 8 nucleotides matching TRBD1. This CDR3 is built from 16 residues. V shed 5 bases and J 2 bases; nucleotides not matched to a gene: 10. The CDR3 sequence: CASSNRQGKKNTEAFF. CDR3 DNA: TGTGCCAGCAGTAACCGACAGGGGAAGAAAAACACTGAAGCTTTCTTT.

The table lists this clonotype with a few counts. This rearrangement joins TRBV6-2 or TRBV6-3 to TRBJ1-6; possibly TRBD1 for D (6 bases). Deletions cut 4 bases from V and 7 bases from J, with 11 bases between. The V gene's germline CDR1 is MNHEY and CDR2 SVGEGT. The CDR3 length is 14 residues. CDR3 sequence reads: CASSWGHVNSPLHF. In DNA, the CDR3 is TGTGCCAGCAGTTGGGGACACGTAAATTCACCCCTCCACTTT.

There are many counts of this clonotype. CDR3 sequence reads: CSAEGEDNYGYTF. The CDR3 coding sequence is TGCAGTGCCGAAGGGGAGGATAACTATGGCTACACCTTC. The J gene is TRBJ1-2, the V gene TRBV20-1; possibly TRBD1 for D (5 bases). Trimming cost V 6 bases and J 1 base, with 12 bases left between them. CDR3 length: 13 residues. Germline CDR1 and CDR2: DFQATT and SNEGSKA (reference sequence).

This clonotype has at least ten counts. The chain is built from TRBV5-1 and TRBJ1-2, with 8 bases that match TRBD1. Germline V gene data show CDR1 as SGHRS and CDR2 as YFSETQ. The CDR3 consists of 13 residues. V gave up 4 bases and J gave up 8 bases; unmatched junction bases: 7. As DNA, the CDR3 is TGCGCCAGCAGCCAGACAGGGGAGGACGGCTACACCTTC. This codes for CASSQTGEDGYTF.

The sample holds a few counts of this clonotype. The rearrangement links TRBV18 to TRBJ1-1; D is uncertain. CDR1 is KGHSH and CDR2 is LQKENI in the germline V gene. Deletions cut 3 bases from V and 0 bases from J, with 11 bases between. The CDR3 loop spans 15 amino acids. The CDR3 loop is CASSPTEPMNTEAFF. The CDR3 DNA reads TGTGCCAGCTCACCGACGGAACCAATGAACACTGAAGCTTTCTTT. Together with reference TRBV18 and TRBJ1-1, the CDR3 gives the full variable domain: NAGVMQNPRHLVRRRGQEARLRCSPMKGHSHVYWYRQLPEEGLKFMVYLQKENIIDESGMPKERFSAEFPKEGPSILRIQQVVRGDSAAYFCASSPTEPMNTEAFFGQGTRLTVV.

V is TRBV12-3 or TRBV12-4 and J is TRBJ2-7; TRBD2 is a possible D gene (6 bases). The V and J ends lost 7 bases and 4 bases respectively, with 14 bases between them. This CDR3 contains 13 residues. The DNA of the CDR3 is TGTGCCAGCAACTTTAGGGGAGGTTACGAGCAGTACTTC. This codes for CASNFRGGYEQYF.

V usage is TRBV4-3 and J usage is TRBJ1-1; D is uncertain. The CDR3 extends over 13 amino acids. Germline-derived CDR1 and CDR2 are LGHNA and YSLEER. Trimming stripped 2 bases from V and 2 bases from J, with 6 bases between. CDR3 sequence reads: CASSQIRNTEAFF. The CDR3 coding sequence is TGCGCCAGCAGCCAAATTAGAAACACTGAAGCTTTCTTT.

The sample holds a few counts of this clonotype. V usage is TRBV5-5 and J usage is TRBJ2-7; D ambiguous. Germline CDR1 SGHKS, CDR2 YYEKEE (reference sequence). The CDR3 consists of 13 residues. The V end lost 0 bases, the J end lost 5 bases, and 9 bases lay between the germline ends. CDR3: CASSLAGKDEQYF. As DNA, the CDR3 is TGTGCCAGCAGCTTGGCCGGCAAAGACGAGCAGTACTTC. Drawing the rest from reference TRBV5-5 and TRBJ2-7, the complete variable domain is DAGVTQSPTHLIKTRGQQVTLRCSPISGHKSVSWYQQVLGQGPQFIFQYYEKEERGRGNFPDRFSARQFPNYSSELNVNALLLGDSALYLCASSLAGKDEQYFGPGTRLTVT.

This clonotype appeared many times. As DNA, the CDR3 is TGCAGCGTTGAAAGGGGTGACAGTACCTATGGCTACACCTTC. This codes for CSVERGDSTYGYTF. The chain couples TRBV29-1 to TRBJ1-2, with a tentative D call TRBD1 (5 bases). Germline assignment: CDR1 SQVTM and CDR2 ANQGSEA. V was pared by 2 bases and J by 4 bases, with 14 bases between. CDR3 size: 14 residues.

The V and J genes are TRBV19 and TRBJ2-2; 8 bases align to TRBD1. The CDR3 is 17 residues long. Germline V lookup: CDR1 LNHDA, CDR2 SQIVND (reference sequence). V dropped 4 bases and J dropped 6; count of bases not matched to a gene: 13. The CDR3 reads CASSNWPGGSSAGELFF. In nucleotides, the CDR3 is TGTGCCAGTAGTAACTGGCCAGGGGGCTCTTCTGCCGGGGAGCTGTTTTTT.

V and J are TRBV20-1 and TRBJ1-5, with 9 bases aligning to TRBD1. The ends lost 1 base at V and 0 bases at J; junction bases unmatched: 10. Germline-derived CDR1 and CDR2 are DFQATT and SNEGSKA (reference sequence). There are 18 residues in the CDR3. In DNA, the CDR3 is TGCAGTGCTAGAGGCGGCGGGACAGGGCTATATAGCAATCAGCCCCAGCATTTT. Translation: CSARGGGTGLYSNQPQHF.

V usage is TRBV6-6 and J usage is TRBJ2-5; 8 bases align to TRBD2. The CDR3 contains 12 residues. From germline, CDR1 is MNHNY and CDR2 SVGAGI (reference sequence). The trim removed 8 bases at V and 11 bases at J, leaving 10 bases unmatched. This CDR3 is CASLLRGGVQYF. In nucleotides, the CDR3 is TGTGCCAGCCTTCTTCGGGGGGGGGTTCAGTACTTC.

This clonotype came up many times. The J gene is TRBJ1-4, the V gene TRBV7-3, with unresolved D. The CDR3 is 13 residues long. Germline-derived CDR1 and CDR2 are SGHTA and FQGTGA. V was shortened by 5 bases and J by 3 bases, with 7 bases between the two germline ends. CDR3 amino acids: CASSAGPNEKLFF. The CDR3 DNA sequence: TGTGCCAGCAGCGCCGGGCCTAATGAAAAACTGTTTTTT.

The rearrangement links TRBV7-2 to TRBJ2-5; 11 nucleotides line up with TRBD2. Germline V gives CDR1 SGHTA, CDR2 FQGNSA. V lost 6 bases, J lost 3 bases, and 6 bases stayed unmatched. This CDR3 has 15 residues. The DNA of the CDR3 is TGTGCCAGCAGTCATACACTAGCGGGGGAAGAGACCCAGTACTTC. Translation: CASSHTLAGEETQYF.

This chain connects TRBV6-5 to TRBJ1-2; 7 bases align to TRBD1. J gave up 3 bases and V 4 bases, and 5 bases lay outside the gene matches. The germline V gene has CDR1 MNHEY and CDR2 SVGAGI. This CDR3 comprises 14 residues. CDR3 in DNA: TGTGCCAGCAGTTCCACGACAGGGCACTATGGCTACACCTTC. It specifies CASSSTTGHYGYTF.

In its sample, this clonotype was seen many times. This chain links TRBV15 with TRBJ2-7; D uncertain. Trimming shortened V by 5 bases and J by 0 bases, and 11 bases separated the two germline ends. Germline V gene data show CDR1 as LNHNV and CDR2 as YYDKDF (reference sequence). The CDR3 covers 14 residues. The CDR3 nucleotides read TGTGCCACCAGCTATACACAGAGCTCCTACGAGCAGTACTTC. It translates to CATSYTQSSYEQYF.

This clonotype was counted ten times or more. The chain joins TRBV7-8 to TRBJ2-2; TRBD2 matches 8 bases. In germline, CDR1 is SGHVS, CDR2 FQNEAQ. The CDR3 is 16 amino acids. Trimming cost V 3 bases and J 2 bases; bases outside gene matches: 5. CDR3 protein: CASSFTSGDNTGELFF. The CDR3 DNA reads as TGTGCCAGCAGCTTTACTAGCGGAGATAACACCGGGGAGCTGTTTTTT. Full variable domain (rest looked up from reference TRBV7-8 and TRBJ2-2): GAGVSQSPRYKVAKRGQDVALRCDPISGHVSLFWYQQALGQGPEFLTYFQNEAQLDKSGLPSDRFFAERPEGSVSTLKIQRTQQEDSAVYLCASSFTSGDNTGELFFGEGSRLTVL.

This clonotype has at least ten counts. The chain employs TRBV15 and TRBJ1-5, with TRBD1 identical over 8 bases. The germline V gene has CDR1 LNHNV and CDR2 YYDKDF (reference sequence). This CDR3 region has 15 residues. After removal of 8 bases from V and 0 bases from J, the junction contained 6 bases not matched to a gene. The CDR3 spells CATEPGQVSNQPQHF. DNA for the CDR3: TGTGCCACCGAACCGGGACAGGTTAGCAATCAGCCCCAGCATTTT.

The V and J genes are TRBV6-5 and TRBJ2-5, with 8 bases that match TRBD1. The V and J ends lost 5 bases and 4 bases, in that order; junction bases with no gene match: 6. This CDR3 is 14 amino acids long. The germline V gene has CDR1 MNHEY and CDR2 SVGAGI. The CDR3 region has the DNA TGTGCCAGCAGTATGCAGGGGGCTCGAGAGACCCAGTACTTC. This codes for CASSMQGARETQYF.

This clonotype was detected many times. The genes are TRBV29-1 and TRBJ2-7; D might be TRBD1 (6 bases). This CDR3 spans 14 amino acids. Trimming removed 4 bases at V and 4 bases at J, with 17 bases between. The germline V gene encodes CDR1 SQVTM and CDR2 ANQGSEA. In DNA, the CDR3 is TGCAGCGTTGGCCTGCCGGGACAACTATACGAGCAGTACTTC. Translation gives CSVGLPGQLYEQYF.

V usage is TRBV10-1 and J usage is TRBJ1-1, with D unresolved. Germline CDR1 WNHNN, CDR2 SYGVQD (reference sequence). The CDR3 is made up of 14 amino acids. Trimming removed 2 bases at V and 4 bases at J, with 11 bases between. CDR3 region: CASSERQEGTEAFF. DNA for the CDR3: TGCGCCAGCAGTGAGCGGCAGGAGGGCACTGAAGCTTTCTTT.

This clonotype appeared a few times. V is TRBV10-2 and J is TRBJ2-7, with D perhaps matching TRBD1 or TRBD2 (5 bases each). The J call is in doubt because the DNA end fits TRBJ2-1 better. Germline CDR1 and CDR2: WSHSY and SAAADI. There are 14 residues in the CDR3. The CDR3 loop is CASWSGRKTDEQFF. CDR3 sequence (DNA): TGCGCCAGCTGGTCGGGACGGAAGACGGATGAGCAGTTCTTC.

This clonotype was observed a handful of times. In DNA, the CDR3 is TGTGCCAGCAGCCCAGTACAGGGGGATATAACCTACGAGCAGTACTTC. Translation: CASSPVQGDITYEQYF. The chain recombines TRBV27 with TRBJ2-7, with 8 bases lining up with TRBD1. Germline V gene data show CDR1 as MNHEY and CDR2 as SMNVEV (reference sequence). CDR3 length: 16 residues. Trimming cost V 6 bases and J 2 bases; bases outside gene matches: 12.

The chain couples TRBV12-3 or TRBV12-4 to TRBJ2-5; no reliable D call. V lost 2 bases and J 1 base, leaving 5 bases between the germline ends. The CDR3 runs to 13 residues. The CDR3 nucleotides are TGTGCCAGCAGTTTACAATTCCAAGAGACCCAGTACTTC. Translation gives CASSLQFQETQYF.

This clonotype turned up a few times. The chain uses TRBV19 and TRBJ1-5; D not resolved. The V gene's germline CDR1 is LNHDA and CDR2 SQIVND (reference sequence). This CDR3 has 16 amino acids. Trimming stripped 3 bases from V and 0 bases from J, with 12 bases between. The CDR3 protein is CASSMVVGISNQPQHF. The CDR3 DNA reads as TGTGCCAGTAGTATGGTCGTAGGGATTAGCAATCAGCCCCAGCATTTT.